The 27 T cell receptor beta chains below were found in one sample sequenced in a study of shared clonotypes between healthy human individuals. Only in-frame clones appear in the TCRdb table, and some are missing; sequencing was by immunoSEQ multiplex PCR. The data hold 2 million to 3 million clones, with 93% observed a single time. Sequencing used naive CD4+ T cells from PBMCs. Described subset: CD45RA+ positively selected. These receptors were taken from a man aged 18 to 30 in good health. Some clones in this sample may be carry-over from other donors' samples.

J is TRBJ1-3 and V is TRBV7-2, with no clear D. The germline V gene encodes CDR1 SGHTA and CDR2 FQGNSA. Trimming removed 7 bases at V and 3 bases at J, with 16 bases between. This CDR3 region has 15 residues. As DNA, the CDR3 is TGTGCCAGCACCTTTAATCTCCCGGGTGGAAACACCATATATTTT. This encodes CASTFNLPGGNTIYF.

V usage is TRBV27 and J usage is TRBJ2-2; D is undetermined. V was pared by 4 bases and J by 4 bases, with 4 bases between. Per germline, CDR1 MNHEY and CDR2 SMNVEV (reference sequence). This CDR3 region has 12 residues. Written as DNA, the CDR3 is TGTGCCAGCAGTTGGGTCACCGGGGAGCTGTTTTTT. It codes for CASSWVTGELFF.

This clone has just one count. The chain combines TRBV5-5 with TRBJ2-5; D gene unclear. Trimming left V 4 bases short and J 7 bases short, with 14 bases between. Germline V gene sequence: CDR1 SGHKS, CDR2 YYEKEE (reference sequence). This CDR3 has 13 residues. CDR3 nucleotides: TGTGCCAGCAGCGTGGGCAGTCTACCGACCCAGTACTTC. It translates to CASSVGSLPTQYF.

The CDR3 DNA follows: TGTGCCAGCAGTTTGACAGGGAACAATCAGCCCCAGCATTTT. Translation: CASSLTGNNQPQHF. The chain uses TRBV28 and TRBJ1-5; 7 nucleotides agree with TRBD1. The ends lost 3 bases at V and 3 bases at J; junction bases unmatched: 2. The CDR3 is 14 residues long. Germline CDR1 MDHEN, CDR2 SYDVKM.

This sequence joins TRBV28 and TRBJ1-1, with 8 bases aligning to TRBD1. The trim removed 4 bases at V and 1 base at J, leaving 5 bases unmatched. Germline V gives CDR1 MDHEN, CDR2 SYDVKM. The CDR3 contains 15 residues. CDR3 coding DNA: TGTGCCAGCAGTTCGTCAGGGGGCTGGAACACTGAAGCTTTCTTT. It is translated as CASSSSGGWNTEAFF.

The genes are TRBV30 and TRBJ1-5; D possibly corresponds to TRBD1 (6 bases). This CDR3 is 14 amino acids long. Per germline, CDR1 GTSNPN and CDR2 SVGIG (reference sequence). Between the trimmed V and J ends, which lost 2 bases and 5 bases, there was a span of 13 bases. DNA of the CDR3: TGTGCCTGGAGTACTTGGACAGCGGATCAGCCCCAGCATTTT. Translated: CAWSTWTADQPQHF.

This clone was counted a few times. V gene TRBV19 combines with J gene TRBJ2-7; a possible D gene is TRBD1 (6 bases). Trimming took off 4 bases at V and 0 bases at J, with 13 bases between the two ends. The length of the CDR3 is 15 residues. Germline lookup yields CDR1 LNHDA and CDR2 SQIVND (reference sequence). The CDR3 spells CASSKTGYSSYEQYF. The DNA of the CDR3 is TGTGCCAGTAGTAAAACAGGGTACAGCTCCTACGAGCAGTACTTC.

A few counts support this clone. CDR3 in amino acids: CAWSVGGIQAFF. The CDR3 DNA reads TGTGCCTGGAGTGTAGGAGGAATTCAAGCTTTCTTT. The chain couples TRBV30 to TRBJ1-1; D gene uncertain. Germline V CDR1 and CDR2: GTSNPN, SVGIG (reference sequence). V was clipped by 0 bases and J by 9 bases, with 11 bases between them. The CDR3 length is 12 residues.

This chain connects TRBV6-5 to TRBJ2-3; 9 nucleotides line up with TRBD2. The CDR3 length is 15 residues. V lost 5 bases, J lost 3 bases, and 6 bases stayed unmatched. From germline, CDR1 is MNHEY and CDR2 SVGAGI. DNA for the CDR3: TGTGCCAGCAGTATAGCGGGAGTAGTAACAGATACGCAGTATTTT. It specifies CASSIAGVVTDTQYF.

This clone has only a few counts. Other DNA sequences in this sample translate to the same CDR3. The gene calls are TRBV11-2 and TRBJ2-1; D is ambiguous. The CDR3 has 11 residues. V lost 5 bases to trimming and J lost 4 bases, with 3 bases between them. From germline, CDR1 is SGHAT and CDR2 FQNNGV. CDR3: CASSPYNEQFF. CDR3 DNA sequence: TGTGCCAGCAGCCCTTACAATGAGCAGTTCTTC.

This chain uses TRBV4-1 with TRBJ2-1, with TRBD2 as a possible D gene (5 bases). The V gene's germline CDR1 is MGHRA and CDR2 YSYEKL. V was clipped by 4 bases and J by 5 bases, with 15 bases between them. The CDR3 spans 15 residues. CDR3 nucleotides: TGCGCCAGCAGCCCTGGGCTAGCAGTTAACAATGAGCAGTTCTTC. Translating gives CASSPGLAVNNEQFF.

Concerning this clone itself: Other DNA sequences in the sample encode the same CDR3. The chain employs TRBV7-3 and TRBJ1-5; D is perhaps TRBD1 (6 bases). Germline assignment: CDR1 SGHTA and CDR2 FQGTGA. V lost 2 bases and J 6 bases, leaving 11 bases between the germline ends. The CDR3 spans 14 residues. CDR3 DNA: TGTGCCAGCAGCTTAGGGGGCCCGGGTCAGCCCCAGCATTTT. Amino acids: CASSLGGPGQPQHF.

For the CDR3, the DNA is TGTGCCAGCAGCTTGCTAGCGGGAGAACATACGCAGTATTTT. Translated, it gives CASSLLAGEHTQYF. The V gene is TRBV5-4, the J gene TRBJ2-3; 10 bases line up with TRBD2. The V gene end was trimmed by 1 base and the J gene end by 7 bases; junction bases not matched to a gene: 3. The CDR3 runs to 14 residues. The germline V gene encodes CDR1 SGHNT and CDR2 YYREEE (reference sequence).

DNA for the CDR3: TGTGCCAGCAGTGGGGAGCTAAGCACAGATACGCAGTATTTT. Encoded protein: CASSGELSTDTQYF. The V call is TRBV2, the J call TRBJ2-3; possibly TRBD2 for D (5 bases). The CDR3 spans 14 residues. Trimming left V 4 bases short and J 0 bases short, with 8 bases between. Germline-derived CDR1 and CDR2 are SNHLY and FYNNEI.

V usage is TRBV11-2 and J usage is TRBJ2-2; D is ambiguous. CDR1 SGHAT and CDR2 FQNNGV come from the germline V gene. The CDR3 runs 17 residues. With 4 bases removed from V and 5 bases from J, the gap between germline ends came to 20 bases. CDR3: CASSSRNSGRVTGELFF. The CDR3 DNA reads as TGTGCCAGCAGCTCTCGGAATAGTGGCAGAGTGACCGGGGAGCTGTTTTTT.

The V gene is TRBV7-9, the J gene TRBJ2-7, with 8 bases that match TRBD1. The germline V gene has CDR1 SEHNR and CDR2 FQNEAQ (reference sequence). This CDR3 comprises 14 residues. With 1 base clipped from V and 7 bases from J, the junction kept 6 bases outside the gene matches. For the CDR3, the DNA is TGTGCCAGCAGCTTAGGCGCCGGGACAGGTGAGCAGTACTTC. This gives the protein CASSLGAGTGEQYF.

The chain uses TRBV27 and TRBJ2-7; TRBD1 matches at 7 bases. With V trimmed by 3 bases and J by 4 bases, 6 bases remained unmatched. The CDR3 is made up of 14 amino acids. CDR1 is MNHEY and CDR2 is SMNVEV in the germline V gene (reference sequence). This CDR3 is CASSFQQGEYEQYF. In DNA form, the CDR3 reads TGTGCCAGCAGTTTTCAGCAGGGGGAGTACGAGCAGTACTTC.

This clone was seen only once. The chain uses TRBV2 and TRBJ2-7; 7 bases agree with TRBD2. V lost 0 bases and J lost 11; bases outside the gene matches: 4. This CDR3 has 12 residues. CDR1 SNHLY and CDR2 FYNNEI come from the germline V gene. The CDR3 here is CASSEARGMEYF. The CDR3, as DNA: TGTGCCAGCAGTGAAGCGCGGGGGATGGAGTACTTC. Drawing the rest from reference TRBV2 and TRBJ2-7, the complete variable domain is EPEVTQTPSHQVTQMGQEVILRCVPISNHLYFYWYRQILGQKVEFLVSFYNNEISEKSEIFDDQFSVERPDGSNFTLKIRSTKLEDSAMYFCASSEARGMEYFGPGTRLTVT.

V usage is TRBV7-6 and J usage is TRBJ2-7; D perhaps matches TRBD1 (6 bases). Trimming cost V 3 bases and J 0 bases, with 12 bases left between them. Germline lookup yields CDR1 SGHVS and CDR2 FNYEAQ. The CDR3 is made up of 15 amino acids. CDR3 sequence: CASSFSWTASYEQYF. CDR3 bases: TGTGCCAGCAGCTTTTCCTGGACAGCCTCCTACGAGCAGTACTTC.

The rearrangement links TRBV7-6 to TRBJ2-7; D might be TRBD2 (6 bases). CDR3 size: 13 residues. The V and J ends lost 5 bases and 3 bases respectively, with 11 bases between them. Germline-derived CDR1 and CDR2 are SGHVS and FNYEAQ. The CDR3 sequence: CASSPEGIYEQYF. The DNA for the CDR3 is TGTGCCAGCAGCCCGGAGGGGATCTACGAGCAGTACTTC. Full variable domain (remainder filled in from reference TRBV7-6 and TRBJ2-7): GAGVSQSPRYKVTKRGQDVALRCDPISGHVSLYWYRQALGQGPEFLTYFNYEAQQDKSGLPNDRFSAERPEGSISTLTIQRTEQRDSAMYRCASSPEGIYEQYFGPGTRLTVT.

V is TRBV5-1 and J is TRBJ2-5; TRBD1 aligns across 11 bases. This CDR3 region has 15 residues. In germline, CDR1 is SGHRS, CDR2 YFSETQ. Trimming cost V 4 bases and J 5 bases; bases outside gene matches: 7. This CDR3 is CASSHPGQGGETQYF. The CDR3 nucleotides read TGCGCCAGCAGCCACCCGGGACAGGGGGGTGAGACCCAGTACTTC.

The rearrangement links TRBV10-2 to TRBJ2-5; 11 bases map to TRBD2. J gave up 2 bases and V 3 bases, and 5 bases lay outside the gene matches. The CDR3 runs 16 residues. Germline CDR1 is WSHSY and CDR2 is SAAADI. The CDR3 spells CASSEQGLAAQETQYF. For the CDR3, the DNA is TGCGCCAGCAGTGAACAGGGACTAGCGGCACAAGAGACCCAGTACTTC.

This clone was seen a single time. This chain links TRBV7-2 with TRBJ1-2, with a weak D call TRBD1 (6 bases). V shed 2 bases and J shed 8 bases, with 12 bases lying between them. The CDR3 has 13 residues. Germline CDR1 and CDR2: SGHTA and FQGNSA. The DNA for the CDR3 is TGTGCCAGCAGCTTACGGGGGGCAGAAGGCTACACCTTC. It specifies CASSLRGAEGYTF.

This clone was recorded only once. This rearrangement joins TRBV10-3 to TRBJ1-6; D perhaps matches TRBD1 (5 bases). V lost 4 bases and J 14 bases, leaving 15 bases between the germline ends. The CDR3 totals 13 residues. The germline gives CDR1 ENHRY, CDR2 SYGVKD. The CDR3 is CAISASDSVALHF. In DNA form, the CDR3 reads TGTGCCATCAGTGCGTCAGACAGTGTGGCCCTCCACTTT.

The chain carries TRBV4-3 and TRBJ2-3, with 16 bases that match TRBD2. This CDR3 is 21 amino acids long. The ends lost 1 base at V and 4 bases at J; junction bases unmatched: 14. Germline CDR1 and CDR2: LGHNA and YSLEER. The DNA of the CDR3 is TGCGCCAGCAGCCAAGGGAATGGGACTAGCGGGAGGGCGAGAAAGGCAGATACGCAGTATTTT. Its translation: CASSQGNGTSGRARKADTQYF.

This chain joins TRBV11-2 and TRBJ2-5, with unresolved D. Between the trimmed V and J ends, which lost 1 base and 6 bases, there was a span of 15 bases. Germline lookup yields CDR1 SGHAT and CDR2 FQNNGV. The CDR3 totals 15 residues. For the CDR3, the DNA is TGTGCCAGCAGCTTAGGTGTAGATAAACTCAAGACCCAGTACTTC. Protein sequence: CASSLGVDKLKTQYF.

For this clone: This same CDR3 is encoded by further DNA sequences in the sample. The chain combines TRBV9 with TRBJ2-1; TRBD2 agrees at 7 bases. The V gene end was trimmed by 4 bases and the J gene end by 3 bases; junction bases not matched to a gene: 1. The CDR3 length is 13 residues. CDR1 and CDR2 (germline): SGDLS, YYNGEE. This CDR3 is CASSRDYYNEQFF. CDR3 in DNA: TGTGCCAGCAGCAGGGACTACTACAATGAGCAGTTCTTC.